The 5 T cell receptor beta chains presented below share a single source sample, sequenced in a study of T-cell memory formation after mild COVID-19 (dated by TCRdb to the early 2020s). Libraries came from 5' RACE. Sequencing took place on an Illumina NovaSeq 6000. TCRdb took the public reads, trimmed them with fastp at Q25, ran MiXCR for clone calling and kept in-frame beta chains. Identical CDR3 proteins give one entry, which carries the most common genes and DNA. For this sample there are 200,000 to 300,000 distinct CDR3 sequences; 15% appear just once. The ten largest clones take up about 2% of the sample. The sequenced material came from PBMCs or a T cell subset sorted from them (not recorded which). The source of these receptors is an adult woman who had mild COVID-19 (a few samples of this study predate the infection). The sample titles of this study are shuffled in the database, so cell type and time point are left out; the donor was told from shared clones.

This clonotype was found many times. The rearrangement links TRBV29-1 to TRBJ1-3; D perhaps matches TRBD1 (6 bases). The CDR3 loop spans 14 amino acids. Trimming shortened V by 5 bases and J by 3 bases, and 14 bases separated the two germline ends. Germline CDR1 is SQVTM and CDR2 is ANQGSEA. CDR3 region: CSVFDRNNGNTIYF. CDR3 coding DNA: TGCAGCGTTTTCGACAGGAATAATGGAAACACCATATATTTT. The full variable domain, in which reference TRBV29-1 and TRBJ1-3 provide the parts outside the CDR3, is SAVISQKPSRDICQRGTSLTIQCQVDSQVTMMFWYRQQPGQSLTLIATANQGSEATYESGFVIDKFPISRPNLTFSTLTVSNMSPEDSSIYLCSVFDRNNGNTIYFGEGSWLTVV.

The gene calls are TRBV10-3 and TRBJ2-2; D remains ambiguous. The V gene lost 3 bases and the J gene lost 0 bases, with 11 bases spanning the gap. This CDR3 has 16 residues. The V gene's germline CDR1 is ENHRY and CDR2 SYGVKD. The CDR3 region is CAISDGSFANTGELFF. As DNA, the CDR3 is TGTGCCATCAGTGACGGGTCGTTCGCGAACACCGGGGAGCTGTTTTTT.

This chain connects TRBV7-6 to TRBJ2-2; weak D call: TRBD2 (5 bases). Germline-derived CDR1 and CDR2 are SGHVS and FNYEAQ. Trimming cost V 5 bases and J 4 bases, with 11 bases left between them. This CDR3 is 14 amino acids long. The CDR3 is CASSPEGSTGELFF. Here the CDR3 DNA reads TGTGCCAGCAGCCCAGAGGGTAGCACCGGGGAGCTGTTTTTT.

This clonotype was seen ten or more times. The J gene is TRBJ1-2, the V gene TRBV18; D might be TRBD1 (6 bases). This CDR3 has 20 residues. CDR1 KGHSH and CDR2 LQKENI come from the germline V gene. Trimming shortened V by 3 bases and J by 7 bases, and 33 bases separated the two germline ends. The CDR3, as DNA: TGTGCCAGCTCACCTCTTCCCTCCGGACAGCTACAAAGCCCTGGGGGTGGCTACACCTTC. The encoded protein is CASSPLPSGQLQSPGGGYTF.

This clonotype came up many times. The CDR3 DNA is TGTGCCAGCAGCCGGGACAGGGGTTGGGGCTACACCTTC. Its translation: CASSRDRGWGYTF. This chain links TRBV5-4 with TRBJ1-2; 10 bases are a match to TRBD1. CDR1 is SGHNT, CDR2 YYREEE, per germline (reference sequence). The V and J ends lost 4 bases and 8 bases, in that order; junction bases with no gene match: 5. CDR3 length: 13 residues. The whole variable domain, remainder taken from reference TRBV5-4 and TRBJ1-2, is ETGVTQSPTHLIKTRGQQVTLRCSSQSGHNTVSWYQQALGQGPQFIFQYYREEENGRGNFPPRFSGLQFPNYSSELNVNALELDDSALYLCASSRDRGWGYTFGSGTRLTVV.